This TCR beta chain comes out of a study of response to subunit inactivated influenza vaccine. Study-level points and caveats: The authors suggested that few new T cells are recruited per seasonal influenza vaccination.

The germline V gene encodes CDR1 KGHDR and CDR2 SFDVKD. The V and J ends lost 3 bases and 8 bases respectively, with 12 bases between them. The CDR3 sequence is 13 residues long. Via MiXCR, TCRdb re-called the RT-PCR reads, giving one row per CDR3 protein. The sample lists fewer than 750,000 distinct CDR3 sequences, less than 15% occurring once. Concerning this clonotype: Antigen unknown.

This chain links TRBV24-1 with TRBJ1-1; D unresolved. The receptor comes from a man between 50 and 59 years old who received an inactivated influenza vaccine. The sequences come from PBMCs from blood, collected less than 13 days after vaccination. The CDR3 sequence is CATSDNWSGEAFF. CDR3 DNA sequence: TGTGCCACCAGTGATAACTGGAGCGGAGAAGCTTTCTTT.